This T cell receptor (beta chain) came from a study of shared clonotypes between healthy human individuals (dated by TCRdb to about 2020). Regarding the research as a whole: The cohort included a few men and a couple of women between 18 and 49 years of age. For each donor, CD4 naive and CD4 memory were each given three plates, CD8 naive was given two plates, and CD8 memory was given one plate. Blood TCR repertoires of five healthy adults were deeply sequenced to estimate repertoire size and the extent of clonotype sharing between individuals. Libraries were prepared and TCR repertoires were sequenced by different laboratories using diverse techniques, in order to increase sequencing depth and limit assay-specific biases. Per donor, leukapheresis produced somewhere between about 0.8 and 9 billion PBMCs. Results the study describes overall, beyond this receptor: Compared with non-shared clonotypes, clonotypes shared by all four sorted-subset donors had higher generation probabilities. The genetic and exposure-history diversity represented was limited by the small number of donors. Rarefaction of sorted-subset datasets indicated incomplete sequencing despite the large sequencing depth. Larger estimated clonotype richness was generally found for naive subsets than for memory subsets. Across four donors, roughly 5% of naive CD4, approximately 4% of naive CD8, 2.3% of memory CD4, and 0.4% of memory CD8 clonotypes were shared. Pairwise subsampling indicated that sequencing depth was expected to affect the degree of clonotype sharing among donors. Sampling was limited to blood, and TCR repertoires in tissue likely differ from TCR repertoires in blood.

Using the deep immunoSEQ assay, TCR CDR3 regions were amplified from genomic DNA by multiplex PCR. For each cell subset, the extracted genomic DNA was distributed evenly across all wells of several immunoSEQ 96-well plates, and each plate served as one replicate. For sorted subsets, roughly 200 ng genomic DNA, equal to 30,000 to 35,000 T cell genomes, was loaded into each replicate PCR. Purified libraries were measured with a Qubit 3.0 fluorometer, size-checked on a Bioanalyzer 2100, and measured again with the KAPA Library Quantification kit. Every immunoSEQ 96-well plate was sequenced on a separate single-read 150-cycle Illumina NextSeq 550 flow cell. In the paper's pipeline: The immunoSEQ output contained only junctional sequences without quality scores, so filtering could not match that applied to full-length reads. Sequences were annotated with PyIR, a Python wrapper for IgBLAST v1.9, using IMGT germline references to assign V/J genes and CDR3. Reads were filtered out if the reads had weak V/J assignments (E-value above 1e-6), no CDR3, stop codons, out-of-frame junctions, or ambiguous translated residues. A V3J clonotype was defined by an identical inferred V gene, J gene, and CDR3 amino acid sequence. The percentage overlap between two repertoires was calculated by dividing the number of shared unique clonotypes by the size of the smaller repertoire. Repertoire richness was assessed with RTK rarefaction, the Chao1 estimator, and Recon v2.1 estimates of unobserved clonotypes. OLGA was used to compute generation probabilities for all TCRbeta clonotypes that the gDNA method yielded from a few donors. TCRdb re-hosts the immuneACCESS table, in-frame sequences only. Its copies lack some clones; in the studies checked, an unresolved V gene accounts for under half of them, and the cause for the rest is not known. The D gene and trimming were derived from the DNA, and the V and J assignments and clone size from that table. A total of 650,000 to 700,000 clones appear in this sample, less than 95% of them only once. Jointly, the top ten make up 34% of the sample.

Donors were healthy HIV-negative adults with no recently reported acute infections or vaccinations. Every donor was a Caucasian adult living in Nashville, Tennessee, USA. CD8 memory samples combined magnetically selected CD45RO+ cells with CCR7-negative CD45RA+ effector memory (TemRA) cells. Blood was obtained by leukapheresis, after which PBMCs were separated by Ficoll-Histopaque density gradient centrifugation and cryopreserved in liquid nitrogen vapor phase. Analytical flow cytometry was used to check the purity and quantity of each magnetically sorted T cell population. Each sorted fraction had its genomic DNA isolated and then quantified by UV absorbance on a Nanodrop 2000c. From the cysteine through the phenylalanine, the CDR3 covers 11 amino acids. The retained sequence is limited to the CDR3, 33 bases, with the frame set at the first base. The germline V gene encodes CDR1 GTSNPN and CDR2 SVGIG (reference sequence). The trim is 5 bases for V and 4 bases for J, with a gap of 8 bases between the germline ends.

Of note for this clone: Its antigen specificity is not known. Base-call qualities are not available, and no considerably larger clone is one nucleotide away.

Material for sequencing was memory CD8+ T cells from PBMCs. According to the study, the label for this sample's cell subset or site signals: CD45RO+ cells pooled with CCR7-negative TemRA cells. The V gene is TRBV30 and the J gene is TRBJ1-2, with the identity of the D gene unclear. This receptor was identified in a man aged 18 to 35 in good health. Some clones in this sample may be carry-over from other donors' samples. For the CDR3, the sequence is CAWRLGYGYTF. The DNA is TGTGCCTGGCGCCTCGGCTATGGCTACACCTTC.